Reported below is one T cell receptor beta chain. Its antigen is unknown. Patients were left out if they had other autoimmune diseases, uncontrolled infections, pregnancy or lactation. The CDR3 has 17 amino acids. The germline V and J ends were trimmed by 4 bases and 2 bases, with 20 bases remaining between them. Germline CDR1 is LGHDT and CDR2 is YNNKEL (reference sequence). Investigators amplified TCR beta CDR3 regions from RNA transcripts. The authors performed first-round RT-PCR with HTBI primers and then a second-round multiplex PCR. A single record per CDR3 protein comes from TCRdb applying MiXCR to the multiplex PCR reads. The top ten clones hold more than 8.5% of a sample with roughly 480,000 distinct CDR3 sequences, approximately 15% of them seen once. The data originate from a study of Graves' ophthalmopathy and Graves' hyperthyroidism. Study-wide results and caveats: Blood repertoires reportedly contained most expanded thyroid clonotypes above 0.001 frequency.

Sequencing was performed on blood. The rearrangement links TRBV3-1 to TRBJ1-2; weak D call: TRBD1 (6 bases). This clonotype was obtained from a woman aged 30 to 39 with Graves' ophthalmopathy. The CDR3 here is CASSLRGAERVNYGYTF. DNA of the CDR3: TGTGCCAGCAGCCTAAGGGGGGCAGAACGAGTAAACTATGGCTACACCTTC.